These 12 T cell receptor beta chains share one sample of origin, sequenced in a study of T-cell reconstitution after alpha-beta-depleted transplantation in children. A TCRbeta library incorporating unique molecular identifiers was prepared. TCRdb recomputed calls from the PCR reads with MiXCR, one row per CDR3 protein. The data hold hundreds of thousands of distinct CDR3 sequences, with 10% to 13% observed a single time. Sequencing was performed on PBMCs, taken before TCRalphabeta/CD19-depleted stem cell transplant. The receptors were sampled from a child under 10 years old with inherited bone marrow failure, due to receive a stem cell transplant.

This CDR3 is CSVKDLYSNQPQHF. The DNA for the CDR3 is TGCAGTGTCAAAGACCTCTATAGCAATCAGCCCCAGCATTTT. This rearrangement joins TRBV20-1 to TRBJ1-5; D is undetermined. The CDR3 totals 14 residues. V lost 7 bases, J lost 0 bases, and 13 bases lay in between. The V gene's germline CDR1 is DFQATT and CDR2 SNEGSKA (reference sequence).

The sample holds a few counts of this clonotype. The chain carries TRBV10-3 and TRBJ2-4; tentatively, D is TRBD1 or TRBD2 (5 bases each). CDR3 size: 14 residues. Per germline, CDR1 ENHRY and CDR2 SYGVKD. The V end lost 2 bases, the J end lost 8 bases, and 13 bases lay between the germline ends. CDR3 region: CAISEQGKEDIQYF. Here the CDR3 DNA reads TGTGCCATCAGTGAGCAGGGAAAGGAGGACATTCAGTACTTC.

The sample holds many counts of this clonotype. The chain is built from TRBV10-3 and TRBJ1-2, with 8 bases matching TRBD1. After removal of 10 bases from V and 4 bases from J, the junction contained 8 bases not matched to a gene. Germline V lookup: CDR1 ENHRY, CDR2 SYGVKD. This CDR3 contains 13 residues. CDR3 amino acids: CATKQGVRYGYTF. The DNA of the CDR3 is TGTGCCACGAAACAGGGGGTCCGCTATGGCTACACCTTC.

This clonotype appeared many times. The CDR3 region is CASSATGGEHSPLHF. As DNA, the CDR3 is TGTGCCAGCAGCGCGACAGGGGGAGAGCATTCACCCCTCCACTTT. The rearrangement joins TRBV5-6 to TRBJ1-6; TRBD1 matches 9 bases. Trimming removed 4 bases from V and 8 bases from J; junction bases left unmatched: 7. Germline V gene sequence: CDR1 SGHDT, CDR2 YYEEEE. This CDR3 contains 15 residues.

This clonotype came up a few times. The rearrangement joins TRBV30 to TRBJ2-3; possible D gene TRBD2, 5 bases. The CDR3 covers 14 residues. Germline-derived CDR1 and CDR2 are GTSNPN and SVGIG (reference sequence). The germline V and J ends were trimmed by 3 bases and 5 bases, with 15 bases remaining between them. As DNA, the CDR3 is TGTGCCTGGAGGCCTAGCTTCAAGTTAGATACGCAGTATTTT. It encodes CAWRPSFKLDTQYF.

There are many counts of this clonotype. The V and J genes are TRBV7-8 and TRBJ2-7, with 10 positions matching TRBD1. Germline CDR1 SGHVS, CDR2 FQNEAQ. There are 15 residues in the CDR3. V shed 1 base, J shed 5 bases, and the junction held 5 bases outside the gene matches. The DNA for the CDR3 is TGTGCCAGCAGCTTAGATTCCGGGACAGGGGACGAGCAGTACTTC. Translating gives CASSLDSGTGDEQYF.

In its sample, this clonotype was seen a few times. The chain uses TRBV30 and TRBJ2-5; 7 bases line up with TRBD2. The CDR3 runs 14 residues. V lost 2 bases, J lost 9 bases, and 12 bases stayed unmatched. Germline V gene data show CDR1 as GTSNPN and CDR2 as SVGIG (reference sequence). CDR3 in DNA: TGTGCCTGGAGTCCAGACTTGGGGGGGGGGGCCCAGTACTTC. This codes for CAWSPDLGGGAQYF.

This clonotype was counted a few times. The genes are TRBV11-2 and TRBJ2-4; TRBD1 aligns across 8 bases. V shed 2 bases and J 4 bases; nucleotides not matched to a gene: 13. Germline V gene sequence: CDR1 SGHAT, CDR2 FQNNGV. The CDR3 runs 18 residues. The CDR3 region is CASSLWARNRGIKNIQYF. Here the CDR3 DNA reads TGTGCCAGCAGCTTATGGGCAAGGAACAGGGGGATTAAAAACATTCAGTACTTC.

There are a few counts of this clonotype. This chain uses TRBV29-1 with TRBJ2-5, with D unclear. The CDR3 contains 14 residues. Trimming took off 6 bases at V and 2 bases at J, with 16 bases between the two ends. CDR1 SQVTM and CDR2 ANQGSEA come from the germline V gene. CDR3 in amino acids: CSVRYLTGQETQYF. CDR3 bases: TGCAGCGTCCGCTACCTAACGGGTCAAGAGACCCAGTACTTC.

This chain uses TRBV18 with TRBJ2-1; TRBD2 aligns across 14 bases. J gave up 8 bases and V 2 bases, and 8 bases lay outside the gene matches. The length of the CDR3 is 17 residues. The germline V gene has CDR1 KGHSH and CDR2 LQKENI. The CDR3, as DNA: TGTGCCAGCTCACCATGGGGGACTAGCGGGAGTAACGATGAGCAGTTCTTC. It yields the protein CASSPWGTSGSNDEQFF.

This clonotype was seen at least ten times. The CDR3 bases are TGCAGTGCGCAATACACCGGTCTGGGACCGAAGCAATATTTT. Protein sequence: CSAQYTGLGPKQYF. V gene TRBV20-1 combines with J gene TRBJ2-3; D is possibly TRBD1 or TRBD2 (5 bases each). CDR3 length: 14 residues. Per germline, CDR1 DFQATT and CDR2 SNEGSKA (reference sequence). The V end was cut by 6 bases, the J end by 15 bases, with 28 bases between.

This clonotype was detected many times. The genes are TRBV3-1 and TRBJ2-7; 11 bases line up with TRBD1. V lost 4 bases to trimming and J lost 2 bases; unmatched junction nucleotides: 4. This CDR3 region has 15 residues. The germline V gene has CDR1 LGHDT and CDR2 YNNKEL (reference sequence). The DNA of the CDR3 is TGTGCCAGCAGCCCAGGACAGGGGGCCCCCTACGAGCAGTACTTC. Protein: CASSPGQGAPYEQYF.